This T cell receptor beta chain emerged from a study of blood T cells in healthy people across ages. Only a few counts were recorded for this clonotype. Trimming stripped 3 bases from V and 4 bases from J, with 15 bases between. The CDR3 consists of 15 residues. Germline lookup yields CDR1 MDHEN and CDR2 SYDVKM. Together with a sample-barcoded 5' primer, a J-beta primer mix was included in a second PCR lasting about 6 to 12 cycles. Each CDR3 protein gets one entry after TCRdb re-called the 5' RACE reads with MiXCR. The sample includes around 800,000 distinct CDR3 sequences, 46% seen only once; the top ten take roughly 18%.

This TCR was sampled from a man older than 75 in good health. This rearrangement joins TRBV28 to TRBJ1-1; D gene ambiguous. Sample: blood. The CDR3, as DNA: TGTGCCAGCAGTTTGTCACAAAGTCGGAGCACTGAAGCTTTCTTT. Translation gives CASSLSQSRSTEAFF.